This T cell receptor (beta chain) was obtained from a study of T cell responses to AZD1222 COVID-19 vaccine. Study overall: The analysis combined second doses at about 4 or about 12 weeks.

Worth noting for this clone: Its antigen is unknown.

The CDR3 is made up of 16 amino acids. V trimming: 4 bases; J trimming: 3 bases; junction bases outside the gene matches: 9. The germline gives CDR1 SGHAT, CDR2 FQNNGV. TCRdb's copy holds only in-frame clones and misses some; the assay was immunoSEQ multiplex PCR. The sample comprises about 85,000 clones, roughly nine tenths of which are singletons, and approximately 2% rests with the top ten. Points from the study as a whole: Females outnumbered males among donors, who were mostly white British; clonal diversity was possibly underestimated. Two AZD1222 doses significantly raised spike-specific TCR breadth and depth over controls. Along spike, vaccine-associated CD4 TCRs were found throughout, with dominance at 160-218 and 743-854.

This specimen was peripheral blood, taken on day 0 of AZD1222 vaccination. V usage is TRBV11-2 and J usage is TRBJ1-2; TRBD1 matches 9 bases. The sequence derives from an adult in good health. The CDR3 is CASSSLTGGRYYGYTF. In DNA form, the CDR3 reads TGTGCCAGCAGCTCGCTGACAGGGGGGAGATACTATGGCTACACCTTC.